This T cell receptor (beta chain) was identified in a study of T cell repertoires in cytomegalovirus infection. Turning to this clonotype: What it binds is not known.

TCRdb recomputed calls from the reads with MiXCR, one row per CDR3 protein. Among roughly 150,000 distinct CDR3 sequences, around 22% were seen once, and the ten largest hold 10% to 11%. General study findings and limits: Accumulated public TCR beta family frequency recognized individuals carrying CMV together with the relevant HLA.

This CDR3 comprises 14 residues. Trimming took off 5 bases at V and 6 bases at J, with 18 bases between the two ends. The germline V gene has CDR1 SQVTM and CDR2 ANQGSEA. The source material was PBMCs. The sequence was obtained from a human donor in good health (CMV status not recorded). Some clones in this sample may be carry-over from other donors' samples. V usage is TRBV29-1 and J usage is TRBJ2-3, with D perhaps TRBD2 (6 bases). The CDR3 is CSVLGGGSMDTQYF. The CDR3 coding sequence is TGCAGCGTTCTGGGAGGTGGCTCTATGGATACGCAGTATTTT.